This TCR beta chain was sequenced for a study of blood T cell repertoires in COVID-19. For the study at large: Sources were T cells, B-cell-depleted T cells, or PBMCs; the material itself was cDNA or gDNA.

In the original processing: Amplifying reference gene primers gave estimates of nucleated cell counts. Using immunoSEQ multiplex PCR, the repertoire was profiled, and TCRdb retains in-frame clones only, with some absent. Clone size and V and J calls were adopted from that table, with D and trimming inferred from the DNA. The data show 450,000 or so clones, with 90% seen just once and 0.6% to 0.7% held by the top ten. Germline loops: CDR1 SGHNT, CDR2 YENEEA. The CDR3 loop spans 16 amino acids. Trimming removed 1 base from V and 3 bases from J; junction bases left unmatched: 5. The rearrangement links TRBV11-3 to TRBJ2-1; TRBD2 agrees at 8 bases. Material for sequencing was PBMCs or T cells enriched from blood (not recorded which). The origin of this receptor is a man younger than 35 who had recovered from COVID-19. The CDR3 nucleotides are TGTGCCAGCAGCTTAGTAGTGAGCGGGAGCTACAATGAGCAGTTCTTC. Residues: CASSLVVSGSYNEQFF.